This T cell receptor beta chain was identified in a study of metastatic and nonmetastatic thyroid tumors. At the level of the study: Repertoire data that came from the blood and tumor or nodule tissue of malignant and benign thyroid patients were compared.

Patients underwent thyroid surgery, and none had received any treatment before it. Authors' methods: Variation in CDR3 across clinicopathological groups served as the basis for constructing a distant-metastasis classifier in papillary thyroid cancer. TCRdb re-clonotyped the PCR reads through MiXCR. The V and J calls, along with clone size, are taken from TCRdb and not from the paper's own processing. The top ten hold around half of the sample, which has roughly 3,900 clones, 36% seen once. A remark on this clone: The antigen remains undetermined.

Germline CDR1 is SGHAT and CDR2 is FQNNGV. The V and J ends lost 6 bases and 7 bases respectively, with 16 bases between them. The CDR3 contains 13 residues. Points from the study as a whole: Versus benign nodules, malignant thyroid tumors reportedly had significantly higher TCR beta diversity, in blood and tumor.

Sequencing input: tumor tissue. This TCR derives from a female donor with papillary thyroid cancer or a benign thyroid nodule (not recorded which). Some clones in this sample may be carry-over from other donors' samples. The chain joins TRBV11-2 to TRBJ2-7; D unresolved. The CDR3, as DNA: TGTGCCAGCAGATCCGGGCAACTTTTTGAGCAGTACTTC. Its translation is CASRSGQLFEQYF.